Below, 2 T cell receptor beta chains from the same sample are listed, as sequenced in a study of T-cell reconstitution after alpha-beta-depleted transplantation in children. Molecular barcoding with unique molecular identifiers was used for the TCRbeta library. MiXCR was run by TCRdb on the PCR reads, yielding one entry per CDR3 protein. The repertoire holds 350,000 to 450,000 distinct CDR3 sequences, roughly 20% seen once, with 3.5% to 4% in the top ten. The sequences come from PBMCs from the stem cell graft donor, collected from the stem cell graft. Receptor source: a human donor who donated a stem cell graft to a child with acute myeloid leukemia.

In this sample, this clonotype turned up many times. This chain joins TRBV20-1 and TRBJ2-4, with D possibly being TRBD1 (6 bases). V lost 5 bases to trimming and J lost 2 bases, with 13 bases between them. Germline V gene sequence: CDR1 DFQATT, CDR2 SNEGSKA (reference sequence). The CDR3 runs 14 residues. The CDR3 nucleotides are TGCAGTGCTCCCTTACAGGGAACCAAAAACATTCAGTACTTC. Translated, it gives CSAPLQGTKNIQYF.

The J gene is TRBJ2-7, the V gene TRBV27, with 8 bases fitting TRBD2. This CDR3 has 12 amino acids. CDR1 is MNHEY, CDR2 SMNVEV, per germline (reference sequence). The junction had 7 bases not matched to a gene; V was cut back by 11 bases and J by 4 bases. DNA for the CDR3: TGTGCCGTTACTAGCGGTACGTACGAGCAGTACTTC. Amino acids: CAVTSGTYEQYF.